The T cell receptor beta chain described here comes from a study of shared clonotypes between healthy human individuals. General study points: Since donors were few, the genetic and exposure-history diversity represented was limited.

Per the original data handling: Filtering differed since immunoSEQ provided only junctions, with no quality scores. Assay used: immunoSEQ multiplex PCR; TCRdb lists only in-frame clones, some missing. Clonal size and the V and J genes are those of that table, whereas D and trimming came from the DNA. The data show 550,000 to 850,000 clones, about 74% seen once. V was cut by 1 base and J by 7 bases, with 8 bases left in between. This CDR3 is built from 13 residues. Germline V gene data show CDR1 as SEHNR and CDR2 as FQNEAQ (reference sequence). This clone was seen a handful of times. Its antigen is not identified.

This TCR was recovered from a woman aged 30 to 39 in good health. This chain links TRBV7-9 with TRBJ1-5; a weak D match, TRBD1 (5 bases). The sequenced sample was memory CD4+ T cells sorted from blood. Sample subset: CD45RA-negative fraction. The CDR3 sequence is CASSLVAGQPQHF. CDR3 nucleotides: TGTGCCAGCAGCTTAGTTGCAGGGCAGCCCCAGCATTTT.